These 7 T cell receptor beta chains came from one sample sequenced in a study of neurological immune-mediated disorders. TCRdb reprocessed the 5' RACE reads with MiXCR, giving one entry per CDR3 protein. The repertoire holds 49,000 or so distinct CDR3 sequences, with roughly 4.1% as singletons. The sequencing input was PBMCs. The receptors were sampled from a woman aged 55-70 years with multiple sclerosis.

In this sample, this clonotype turned up many times. The chain has TRBV10-1 and TRBJ2-1; D gene uncertain. V was clipped by 3 bases and J by 9 bases, with 12 bases between them. CDR3 length equals 13 residues. Germline CDR1 and CDR2: WNHNN and SYGVQD (reference sequence). The CDR3 sequence is CASSEYRRGEQFF. CDR3 coding DNA: TGCGCCAGCAGTGAATATAGGCGAGGTGAGCAGTTCTTC.

This clonotype was detected ten times or more. This chain connects TRBV20-1 to TRBJ2-7; TRBD1 aligns across 8 bases. This CDR3 region has 13 residues. Losses at the gene ends were 3 bases for V and 7 bases for J; bases not matched to a gene: 8. The germline gives CDR1 DFQATT, CDR2 SNEGSKA (reference sequence). CDR3: CSARGQGAWEQYV. In DNA, the CDR3 is TGCAGTGCTAGGGGTCAGGGGGCGTGGGAGCAGTACGTC.

This clonotype occurred many times. The chain links TRBV10-3 to TRBJ2-1; D could derive from TRBD1 or TRBD2 (5 bases each). The V end was cut by 4 bases, the J end by 2 bases, with 12 bases between. This CDR3 has 15 residues. The germline V gene has CDR1 ENHRY and CDR2 SYGVKD. CDR3 sequence (DNA): TGTGCCATCAGTGTCCGGGACCTAGCCTACAATGAGCAGTTCTTC. This codes for CAISVRDLAYNEQFF.

This clonotype was detected only a few times. This chain connects TRBV3-1 to TRBJ1-1; possibly TRBD1 for D (5 bases). CDR3 length: 15 amino acids. Deletions cut 1 base from V and 2 bases from J, with 11 bases between. Looked up from germline, CDR1 is LGHDT and CDR2 is YNNKEL (reference sequence). DNA for the CDR3: TGTGCCAGCAGCCAAGTCCCTAGGGGCAACACTGAAGCTTTCTTT. Translating gives CASSQVPRGNTEAFF.

The V gene is TRBV7-2, the J gene TRBJ2-5; no clear D gene. V lost 5 bases, J lost 4 bases, and 8 bases lay in between. CDR1 SGHTA and CDR2 FQGNSA come from the germline V gene. The CDR3 is made up of 12 amino acids. The CDR3 DNA sequence: TGTGCCAGCAGCATCCTCGGAGAGACCCAGTACTTC. Translated, it gives CASSILGETQYF.

This clonotype was recorded many times. The chain recombines TRBV20-1 with TRBJ1-4; D perhaps matches TRBD1 (6 bases). V dropped 6 bases and J dropped 3 bases, with 14 bases sitting between them. The CDR3 runs to 14 residues. Germline loops: CDR1 DFQATT, CDR2 SNEGSKA (reference sequence). Written as DNA, the CDR3 is TGCAGTGCCCGGCCTGGGGGCCCTAATGAAAAACTGTTTTTT. It specifies CSARPGGPNEKLFF.

This clonotype appeared many times. The V and J genes are TRBV12-3 or TRBV12-4 and TRBJ1-1; D is unclear. Between the trimmed V and J ends, which lost 5 bases and 8 bases, there was a span of 12 bases. This CDR3 is 12 amino acids long. The CDR3 DNA sequence: TGTGCCAGCAGTATCTCCGGGGTCGAAGCTTTCTTT. Translation gives CASSISGVEAFF.